The source of this T cell receptor beta chain is a study of neurological immune-mediated disorders. Per germline, CDR1 MNHEY and CDR2 SMNVEV (reference sequence). V lost 4 bases and J 0 bases, leaving 4 bases between the germline ends. CDR3 length: 14 amino acids. This clonotype has a count of ten or more. Documented time point: longitudinal time-point 3. Each TCR transcript was tagged with a 10-nucleotide random UMI during 5'RACE. MiXCR, applied by TCRdb to the 5' RACE reads, yields one record per CDR3 protein. The table records more than 40,000 distinct CDR3 sequences, 12% of them present only once. This chain connects TRBV27 to TRBJ2-6; no definite D call. The specimen sequenced was PBMCs. The TCR sequence derives from a male donor with HTLV-1-associated myelopathy (HAM/TSP). The CDR3 protein is CASSYLSGANVLTF. As DNA, the CDR3 is TGTGCCAGCAGTTACCTCTCTGGGGCCAACGTCCTGACTTTC.